This T cell receptor (beta chain) is drawn from a study of T cell responses to AZD1222 COVID-19 vaccine. Study observations and caveats: Baseline seropositives among AZD1222 recipients totaled only five to seven. Clonal diversity was possibly underestimated; the donors were predominantly white British and more often female.

In the case of this clone: The antigen remains undetermined.

The table came from immunoSEQ multiplex PCR; TCRdb's copy has only in-frame clones and leaves some out. The sample holds approximately 110,000 clones, 88% seen once. The TCR sequence derives from an adult in good health. Here the sequenced sample was peripheral blood, taken on day 0 of AZD1222 vaccination.

The CDR3 nucleotides are TGTGCCAGCAGCTCCGGTGGCGGGGGTCTGTTTGACGAGCAGTACTTC. Amino acid sequence: CASSSGGGGLFDEQYF. The chain couples TRBV11-3 to TRBJ2-7; 7 bases map to TRBD2. The germline V gene has CDR1 SGHNT and CDR2 YENEEA. The CDR3 is 16 residues long. V lost 4 bases to trimming and J lost 5 bases; unmatched junction nucleotides: 14.